This entry lists 21 T cell receptor beta chains sequenced from one sample in a study of shared clonotypes between healthy human individuals. Sequenced by immunoSEQ multiplex PCR; TCRdb stores in-frame clones only, minus some. The sample includes 2,500,000 or so clones, around 94% of them seen just once. Source material: naive CD4+ T cells sorted from blood. The subset here: CD45RA+ positively selected. The source is a man aged 18 to 35 in good health.

The V and J genes are TRBV29-1 and TRBJ2-1; possibly TRBD2 for D (6 bases). Germline V gene data show CDR1 as SQVTM and CDR2 as ANQGSEA. CDR3 length: 14 residues. The germline V and J ends were trimmed by 3 bases and 6 bases, with 15 bases remaining between them. This chain's CDR3 is CSVESSRGGNEQFF. Here the CDR3 DNA reads TGCAGCGTTGAGAGTTCTAGGGGAGGCAATGAGCAGTTCTTC.

About this clone: Other DNA variants within this sample encode the same CDR3. The chain employs TRBV18 and TRBJ1-1; unclear D gene. Germline CDR1 KGHSH, CDR2 LQKENI. This CDR3 is built from 14 residues. V lost 3 bases and J 1 base, leaving 9 bases between the germline ends. Written as DNA, the CDR3 is TGTGCCAGCTCACCGCTCGGACGGAACACTGAAGCTTTCTTT. Its translation is CASSPLGRNTEAFF.

The chain links TRBV5-1 to TRBJ2-1; 9 bases are shared with TRBD1. There are 14 residues in the CDR3. V lost 4 bases and J lost 6; bases outside the gene matches: 5. From germline, CDR1 is SGHRS and CDR2 YFSETQ. CDR3 protein: CASSKGQGGNEQFF. The CDR3, as DNA: TGCGCCAGCAGCAAGGGACAGGGAGGCAATGAGCAGTTCTTC.

This clone was observed a single time. The chain joins TRBV21-1 to TRBJ2-5; TRBD2 is the table's D call and was not checked against the DNA. TRBV21-1 is a pseudogene locus. The length of the CDR3 is 18 residues. In nucleotides, the CDR3 is TGTGCCAGCAGCAAAAAGGCGACTAGCGGGATTCGACAAGAGACCCAGTACTTC. Translated: CASSKKATSGIRQETQYF.

This clone has just one count. V usage is TRBV7-2 and J usage is TRBJ1-4; D possibly corresponds to TRBD1 (6 bases). Deletions cut 5 bases from V and 13 bases from J, with 14 bases between. The V gene's germline CDR1 is SGHTA and CDR2 FQGNSA. The CDR3 sequence is 12 residues long. CDR3 protein: CASSPGGRGLFF. The CDR3 bases are TGTGCCAGCAGCCCGGGGGGCAGGGGACTGTTTTTT.

This chain joins TRBV19 and TRBJ2-5; D ambiguous. Germline CDR1 LNHDA, CDR2 SQIVND (reference sequence). V was cut by 2 bases and J by 3 bases, with 7 bases left in between. This CDR3 contains 13 residues. As DNA, the CDR3 is TGTGCCAGTAGTATATTGGAGAAAGAGACCCAGTACTTC. Protein product: CASSILEKETQYF.

The chain links TRBV7-9 to TRBJ2-3; D ambiguous. CDR1 is SEHNR, CDR2 FQNEAQ, per germline (reference sequence). Trimming took 5 bases from V and 1 from J, leaving 13 bases between them. The CDR3 is 15 amino acids. The CDR3 loop reads CASSGQQIRTDTQYF. The DNA for the CDR3 is TGTGCCAGCAGCGGTCAACAGATACGCACAGATACGCAGTATTTT.

Details on this clone: Compared with germline, one end of the junction differs, possibly owing to a read error. The chain uses TRBV5-4 and TRBJ2-2, with D possibly being TRBD2 (6 bases). The CDR3 extends over 16 amino acids. Germline CDR1 and CDR2: SGHNT and YYREEE (reference sequence). In DNA, the CDR3 is TGTGCCAGCAGATTGGGAGGACCCGCGAACACCGGGGAGCTGTTTTTT. It codes for CASRLGGPANTGELFF.

This clone was seen once. The chain recombines TRBV18 with TRBJ2-7; 10 bases map to TRBD1. The CDR3 has 12 amino acids. From germline, CDR1 is KGHSH and CDR2 LQKENI. With 6 bases clipped from V and 7 bases from J, the junction kept 3 bases outside the gene matches. CDR3 amino acids: CASSRTGGEQYF. Here the CDR3 DNA reads TGTGCCAGCTCGAGGACAGGGGGGGAGCAGTACTTC.

The chain recombines TRBV19 with TRBJ1-5, with no clear D. This CDR3 has 14 amino acids. Germline assignment: CDR1 LNHDA and CDR2 SQIVND (reference sequence). Trimming shortened V by 5 bases and J by 7 bases, and 15 bases separated the two germline ends. The DNA for the CDR3 is TGTGCCAGTAGTGCGGAGGCTTTTTGGCAGCCCCAGCATTTT. Its protein is CASSAEAFWQPQHF.

The chain links TRBV23-1 to TRBJ1-5; D call uncertain. TRBV23-1 is an open reading frame, and its role is uncertain. The CDR3 totals 16 residues. The germline V and J ends were trimmed by 3 bases and 4 bases, with 16 bases remaining between them. The CDR3 sequence is CASSHRRIGGNQPQHF. The CDR3 nucleotides are TGCGCCAGCAGTCACCGGAGAATCGGTGGGAATCAGCCCCAGCATTTT.

The chain is built from TRBV5-1 and TRBJ2-3; D remains ambiguous. Per germline, CDR1 SGHRS and CDR2 YFSETQ. V was trimmed by 5 bases and J by 0 bases, leaving 13 bases between them. The CDR3 length is 15 residues. CDR3 sequence (DNA): TGCGCCAGCAGGGGAAAGGGTTCTAGCACAGATACGCAGTATTTT. Its translation is CASRGKGSSTDTQYF.

The chain links TRBV7-2 to TRBJ1-5; 11 bases map to TRBD1. The germline CDR1 and CDR2 sequences are SGHTA and FQGNSA. V trimming: 4 bases; J trimming: 9 bases; junction bases outside the gene matches: 5. The CDR3 loop spans 14 amino acids. The CDR3 DNA reads TGTGCCAGCAGCTCCGGGACAGGGGGGAGGCCCCAGCATTTT. Its translation: CASSSGTGGRPQHF. The whole variable domain, filled in from reference TRBV7-2 and TRBJ1-5, reads GAGVSQSPSNKVTEKGKDVELRCDPISGHTALYWYRQSLGQGLEFLIYFQGNSAPDKSGLPSDRFSAERTGGSVSTLTIQRTQQEDSAVYLCASSSGTGGRPQHFGDGTRLSIL.

This clone occurred once. This chain links TRBV6-6 with TRBJ2-6; D is uncertain. Germline V gene lookup returns CDR1 MNHNY and CDR2 SVGAGI (reference sequence). Trimming removed 2 bases from V and 2 bases from J, with 7 bases in between. This CDR3 contains 15 residues. The CDR3, as DNA: TGTGCCAGCAGTTACGTAGTGACTGGGGCCAACGTCCTGACTTTC. Translation: CASSYVVTGANVLTF.

V is TRBV4-1 and J is TRBJ2-1; D possibly matches TRBD1 or TRBD2 (6 bases each). V lost 3 bases and J 1 base, leaving 13 bases between the germline ends. The CDR3 sequence is 16 residues long. In germline, CDR1 is MGHRA, CDR2 YSYEKL. In DNA, the CDR3 is TGCGCCAGCAGCCACGATGAGGGGGGTTCCTACAATGAGCAGTTCTTC. Translated, it gives CASSHDEGGSYNEQFF.

CDR3 nucleotide sequence: TGTGCCAGCAGCCTCCGGGAGGTACCGGATAATGGCTACACCTTC. It is translated as CASSLREVPDNGYTF. This rearrangement joins TRBV9 to TRBJ1-2, with D unresolved. Trimming removed 4 bases from V and 6 bases from J, with 19 bases in between. Germline CDR1 and CDR2: SGDLS and YYNGEE. The CDR3 consists of 15 residues.

The J gene is TRBJ1-5, the V gene TRBV30; weak D call: TRBD1 (6 bases). Germline V lookup: CDR1 GTSNPN, CDR2 SVGIG (reference sequence). V was pared by 1 base and J by 7 bases, with 14 bases between. The CDR3 covers 14 residues. The CDR3 region is CAWSGGGPGQPQHF. The DNA of the CDR3 is TGTGCCTGGAGTGGCGGGGGGCCGGGGCAGCCCCAGCATTTT.

The chain uses TRBV11-2 and TRBJ1-1; 9 bases match TRBD1. This CDR3 spans 14 amino acids. Trimming removed 10 bases from V and 3 bases from J; junction bases left unmatched: 9. CDR1 and CDR2 (germline): SGHAT, FQNNGV. The CDR3 DNA sequence: TGTGCCACAGGACAGGGGCGGGAGGACACTGAAGCTTTCTTT. Translated: CATGQGREDTEAFF.

V gene TRBV5-6 combines with J gene TRBJ1-1; D unclear. The V and J ends lost 0 bases and 6 bases respectively, with 9 bases between them. The CDR3 contains 13 residues. In germline, CDR1 is SGHDT, CDR2 YYEEEE. The chain's CDR3 is CASSLVTWAEAFF. In DNA, the CDR3 is TGTGCCAGCAGCTTGGTCACGTGGGCTGAAGCTTTCTTT.

The rearrangement joins TRBV7-8 to TRBJ2-3; 7 bases are shared with TRBD1. The CDR3 is 17 amino acids. From germline, CDR1 is SGHVS and CDR2 FQNEAQ. Trimming removed 5 bases from V and 0 bases from J; junction bases left unmatched: 11. The CDR3 DNA reads TGTGCCAGCAGCCTCGGCCTACAGGGGCCCAGCACAGATACGCAGTATTTT. Translated: CASSLGLQGPSTDTQYF.

V usage is TRBV11-1 and J usage is TRBJ2-5; 12 nucleotides agree with TRBD2. This CDR3 comprises 15 residues. CDR1 and CDR2 (germline): SGHAT, FQDESV (reference sequence). After removal of 4 bases from V and 13 bases from J, the junction contained 13 bases not matched to a gene. The CDR3 loop reads CASSSLDGTSGRLYF. CDR3 nucleotides: TGTGCCAGCAGCTCCTTAGACGGGACTAGCGGGCGATTGTACTTC.